This is a list of T cell receptor beta chains from one sample in a study of cytomegalovirus exposure and HLA in healthy donors. Some clones are missing from TCRdb's copy, which holds only in-frame ones; the method was immunoSEQ multiplex PCR. Of around 100,000 clones detected, 70% to 80% appear once; the ten largest clones hold 15% to 20%. Sequences were obtained from PBMCs. All receptors derive from a woman aged 55-70 years in good health and CMV-seropositive. The conserved cysteine and the conserved F or W are not part of the CDR3 here. Each record gives: V gene, CDR3 protein.

V gene: TRBV7-9
CDR3 protein: ASSFIFDTQY

V gene: TRBV29-1
CDR3 protein: SVVTGPYEQY

V gene: TRBV7-2
CDR3 protein: ASSLRAQTGFYGYT

V gene: TRBV30
CDR3 protein: AWGPSRTSGSTDTQY

V gene: TRBV15
CDR3 protein: ATTRGDRTEQF

V gene: TRBV7-9
CDR3 protein: ASSLGTGKTEAF

V gene: TRBV9
CDR3 protein: ASSEHGTNEKLF

V gene: TRBV5-4
CDR3 protein: ASSLYQGNYGYT

V gene: TRBV7-9
CDR3 protein: ASSLGWTSGINEQF

V gene: TRBV7-9
CDR3 protein: ASSLNLAGEGEQF

V gene: TRBV2
CDR3 protein: ASSERGTSGTRWDEQY

V gene: TRBV5-6
CDR3 protein: ASSYPTQGENTEAF

V gene: TRBV19
CDR3 protein: ASSFRTGGSQKTQY

V gene: TRBV5-8
CDR3 protein: ASSLVASGNTIY

V gene: TRBV5-1
CDR3 protein: ASSRGTSGAYNEQF

V gene: TRBV6-6
CDR3 protein: ASREDSSYTEAF

V gene: TRBV5-1
CDR3 protein: ASSLTGSNTGELF

V gene: TRBV29-1
CDR3 protein: SVEDRASGMPDTQY

V gene: TRBV7-9
CDR3 protein: ASTTSGSLIYEQY

V gene: TRBV7-9
CDR3 protein: ANGGGVMYNEQF

V gene: TRBV30
CDR3 protein: AWSPGQGQGSPLH

V gene: TRBV30
CDR3 protein: AGEGRNIQETQY

V gene: TRBV5-6
CDR3 protein: ASSFKPTGDGGYT

V gene: TRBV15
CDR3 protein: ATSRDQGGGGEQY

V gene: TRBV4-2
CDR3 protein: ASSLTTSSEQF

V gene: TRBV10-3
CDR3 protein: ATKTGRTEAF

V gene: TRBV9
CDR3 protein: ASSLTGTIDEQY

V gene: TRBV7-3
CDR3 protein: ASKGQGSNEQF

V gene: TRBV5-1
CDR3 protein: ASSLAQGQSDQPQH

V gene: TRBV2
CDR3 protein: ASKRIGGKETQY

V gene: TRBV10-3
CDR3 protein: AISSDRGGYGYT

V gene: TRBV4-1
CDR3 protein: ASSQDQGANTFTGELF

V gene: TRBV15
CDR3 protein: ATSRDQIQNIYGYT

V gene: TRBV9
CDR3 protein: ASSVEYSQETQY

V gene: TRBV4-1
CDR3 protein: ASSLGWAGESYEQY

V gene: TRBV28
CDR3 protein: ASSPLGGRSEFYGYT

V gene: TRBV6-5
CDR3 protein: ASRLEGTYNEQF

V gene: TRBV2
CDR3 protein: ASRVLDRMQF

V gene: TRBV5-4
CDR3 protein: ASSLAPTSGEETQY

V gene: TRBV10-3
CDR3 protein: AISESGTDTQY

V gene: TRBV5-1
CDR3 protein: ASSGGTVAYEQY

V gene: TRBV9
CDR3 protein: ASSVDVRGSDYGYT

V gene: TRBV14
CDR3 protein: ASSQQNRLQEQF

V gene: TRBV5-1
CDR3 protein: ASSTDRGLYEQY

V gene: TRBV9
CDR3 protein: ASSVEWDSEAF

V gene: TRBV27
CDR3 protein: ASSSLGSGDYGYT

V gene: TRBV27
CDR3 protein: ASSSPGLAVDEQF

V gene: TRBV30
CDR3 protein: ARAGDYSYEQY

V gene: TRBV7-8
CDR3 protein: ASSPFLVRDSQPQH

V gene: TRBV4-2
CDR3 protein: ASSQVFEGGNSGNTIY

V gene: TRBV27
CDR3 protein: ASSPGTGAPNQPQH

V gene: TRBV18
CDR3 protein: ASSPSSGVEDTQY

V gene: TRBV2
CDR3 protein: ASKGQVTSGNTIY

V gene: TRBV2
CDR3 protein: ASSAGGRNQPQH

V gene: TRBV30
CDR3 protein: AWFTSGTRTQY

V gene: TRBV10-1
CDR3 protein: ASSPGTGYEQY